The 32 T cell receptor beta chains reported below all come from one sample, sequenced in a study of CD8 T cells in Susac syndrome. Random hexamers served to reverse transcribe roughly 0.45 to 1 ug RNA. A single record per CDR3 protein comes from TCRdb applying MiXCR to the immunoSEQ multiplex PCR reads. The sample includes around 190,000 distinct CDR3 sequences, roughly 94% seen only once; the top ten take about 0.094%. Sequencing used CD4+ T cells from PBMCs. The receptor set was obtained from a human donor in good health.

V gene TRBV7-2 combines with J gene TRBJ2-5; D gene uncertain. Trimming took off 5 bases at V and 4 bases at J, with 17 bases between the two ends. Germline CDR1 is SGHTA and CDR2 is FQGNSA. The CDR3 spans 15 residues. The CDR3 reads CASSPRGWLRETQYF. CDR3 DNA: TGTGCCAGCAGCCCCCGCGGTTGGTTGAGAGAGACCCAGTACTTC.

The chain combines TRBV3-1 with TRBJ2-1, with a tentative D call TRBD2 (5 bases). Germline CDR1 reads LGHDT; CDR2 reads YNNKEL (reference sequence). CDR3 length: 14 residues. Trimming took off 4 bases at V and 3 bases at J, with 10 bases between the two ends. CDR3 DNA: TGTGCCAGCAGCCCCCGCCGGGACTACAATGAGCAGTTCTTC. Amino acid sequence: CASSPRRDYNEQFF.

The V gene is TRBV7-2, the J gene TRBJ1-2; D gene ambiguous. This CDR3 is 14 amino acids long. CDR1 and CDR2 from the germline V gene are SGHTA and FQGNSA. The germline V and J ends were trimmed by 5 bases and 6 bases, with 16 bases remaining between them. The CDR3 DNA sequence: TGTGCCAGCAGCCCACACCCCTCTGATGATGGCTACACCTTC. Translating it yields CASSPHPSDDGYTF.

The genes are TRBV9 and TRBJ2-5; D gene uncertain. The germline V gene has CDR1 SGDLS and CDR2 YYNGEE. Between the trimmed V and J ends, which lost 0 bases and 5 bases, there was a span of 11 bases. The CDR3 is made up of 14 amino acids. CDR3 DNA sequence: TGTGCCAGCAGCGTAGGATCGACCGTGGAGACCCAGTACTTC. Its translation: CASSVGSTVETQYF.

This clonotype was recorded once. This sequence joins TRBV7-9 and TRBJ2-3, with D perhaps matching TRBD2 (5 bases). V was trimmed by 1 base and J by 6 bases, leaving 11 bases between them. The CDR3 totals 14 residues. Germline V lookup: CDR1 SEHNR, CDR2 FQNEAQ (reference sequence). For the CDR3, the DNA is TGTGCCAGCAGCTTAGATAGGGAGTGGGATACGCAGTATTTT. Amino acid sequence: CASSLDREWDTQYF. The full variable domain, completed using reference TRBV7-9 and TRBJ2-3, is DTGVSQNPRHKITKRGQNVTFRCDPISEHNRLYWYRQTLGQGPEFLTYFQNEAQLEKSRLLSDRFSAERPKGSFSTLEIQRTEQGDSAMYLCASSLDREWDTQYFGPGTRLTVL.

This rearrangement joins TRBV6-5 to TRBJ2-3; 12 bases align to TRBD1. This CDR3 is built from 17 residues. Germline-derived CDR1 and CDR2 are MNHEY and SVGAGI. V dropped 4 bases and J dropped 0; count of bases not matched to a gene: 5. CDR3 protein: CASSSRDRGLSTDTQYF. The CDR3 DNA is TGTGCCAGCAGTTCAAGGGACAGGGGGCTGAGCACAGATACGCAGTATTTT.

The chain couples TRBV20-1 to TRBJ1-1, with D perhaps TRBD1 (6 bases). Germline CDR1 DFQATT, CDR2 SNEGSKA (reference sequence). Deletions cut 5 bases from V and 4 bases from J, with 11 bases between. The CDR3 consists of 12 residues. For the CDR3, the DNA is TGCAGTGCTGGGGGCAGGGGCACTGAAGCTTTCTTT. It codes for CSAGGRGTEAFF.

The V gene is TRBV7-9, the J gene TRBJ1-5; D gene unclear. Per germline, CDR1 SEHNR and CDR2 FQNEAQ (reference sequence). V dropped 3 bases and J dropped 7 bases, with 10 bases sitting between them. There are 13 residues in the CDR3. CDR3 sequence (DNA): TGTGCCAGCAGCTTCGGGGTCTACCAGCCCCAGCATTTT. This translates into CASSFGVYQPQHF.

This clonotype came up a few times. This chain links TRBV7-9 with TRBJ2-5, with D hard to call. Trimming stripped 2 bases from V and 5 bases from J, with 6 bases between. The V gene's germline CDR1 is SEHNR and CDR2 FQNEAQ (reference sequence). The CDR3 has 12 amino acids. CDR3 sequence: CASSLYEETQYF. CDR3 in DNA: TGTGCCAGCAGCTTATACGAGGAGACCCAGTACTTC. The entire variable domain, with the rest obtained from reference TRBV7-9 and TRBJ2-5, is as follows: DTGVSQNPRHKITKRGQNVTFRCDPISEHNRLYWYRQTLGQGPEFLTYFQNEAQLEKSRLLSDRFSAERPKGSFSTLEIQRTEQGDSAMYLCASSLYEETQYFGPGTRLLVL.

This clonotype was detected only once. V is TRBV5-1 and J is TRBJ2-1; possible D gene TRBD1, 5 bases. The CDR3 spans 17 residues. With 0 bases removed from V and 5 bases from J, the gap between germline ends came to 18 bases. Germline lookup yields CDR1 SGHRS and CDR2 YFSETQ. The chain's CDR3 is CASSLVGRPLGHNEQFF. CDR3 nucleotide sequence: TGCGCCAGCAGCTTGGTAGGTAGGCCCTTGGGGCACAATGAGCAGTTCTTC.

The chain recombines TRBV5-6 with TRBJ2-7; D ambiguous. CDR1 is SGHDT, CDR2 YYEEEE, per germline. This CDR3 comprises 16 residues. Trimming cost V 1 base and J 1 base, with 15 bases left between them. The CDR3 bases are TGTGCCAGCAGCTTGATGGGGAACCTGCCGTCCTACGAGCAGTACTTC. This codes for CASSLMGNLPSYEQYF.

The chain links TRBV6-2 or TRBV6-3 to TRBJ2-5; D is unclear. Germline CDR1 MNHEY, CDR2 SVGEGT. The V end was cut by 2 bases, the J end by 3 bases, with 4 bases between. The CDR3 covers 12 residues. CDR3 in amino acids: CASSYPEETQYF. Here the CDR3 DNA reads TGTGCCAGCAGTTACCCTGAAGAGACCCAGTACTTC.

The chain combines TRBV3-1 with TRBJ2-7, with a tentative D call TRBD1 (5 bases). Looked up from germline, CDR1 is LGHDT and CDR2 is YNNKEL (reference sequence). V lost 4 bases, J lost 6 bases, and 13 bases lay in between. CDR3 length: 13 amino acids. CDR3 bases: TGTGCCAGCAGCCGACACACTGGGGCCGAGCAGTACGTC. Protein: CASSRHTGAEQYV.

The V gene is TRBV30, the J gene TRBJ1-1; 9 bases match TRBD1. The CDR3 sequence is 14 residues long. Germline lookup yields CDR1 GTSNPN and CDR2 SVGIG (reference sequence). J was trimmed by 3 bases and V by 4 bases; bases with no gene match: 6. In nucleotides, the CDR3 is TGTGCCTGGATGACAGGGGGGGATGACACTGAAGCTTTCTTT. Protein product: CAWMTGGDDTEAFF.

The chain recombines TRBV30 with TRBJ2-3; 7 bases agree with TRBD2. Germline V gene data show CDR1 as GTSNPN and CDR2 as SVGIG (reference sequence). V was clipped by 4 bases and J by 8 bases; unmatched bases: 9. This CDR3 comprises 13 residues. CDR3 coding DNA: TGTGCCTGGATAAAACTAGCGCCGGCTACGCAGTATTTT. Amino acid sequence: CAWIKLAPATQYF.

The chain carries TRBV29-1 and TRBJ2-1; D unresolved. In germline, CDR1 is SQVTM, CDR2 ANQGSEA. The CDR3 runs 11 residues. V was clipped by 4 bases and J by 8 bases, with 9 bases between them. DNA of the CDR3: TGCAGCGTTGTTGGAATTGATGAGCAGTTCTTC. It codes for CSVVGIDEQFF.

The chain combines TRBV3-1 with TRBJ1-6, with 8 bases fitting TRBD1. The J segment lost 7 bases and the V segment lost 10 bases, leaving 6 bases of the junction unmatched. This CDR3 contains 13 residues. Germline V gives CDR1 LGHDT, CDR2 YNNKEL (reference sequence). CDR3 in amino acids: CATGQGGNSPLHF. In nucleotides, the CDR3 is TGTGCCACCGGACAGGGCGGCAATTCACCCCTCCACTTT.

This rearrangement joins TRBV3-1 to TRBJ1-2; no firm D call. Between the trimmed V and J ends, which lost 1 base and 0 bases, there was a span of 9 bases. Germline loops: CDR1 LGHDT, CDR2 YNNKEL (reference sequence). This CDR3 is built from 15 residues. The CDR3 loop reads CASSQGSATNYGYTF. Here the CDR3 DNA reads TGTGCCAGCAGCCAAGGGTCGGCCACTAACTATGGCTACACCTTC.

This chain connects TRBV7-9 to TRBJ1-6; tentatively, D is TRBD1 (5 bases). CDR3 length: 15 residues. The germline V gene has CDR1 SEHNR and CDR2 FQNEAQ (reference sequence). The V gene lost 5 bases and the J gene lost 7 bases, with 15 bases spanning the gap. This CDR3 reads CASSPARGDNSPLHF. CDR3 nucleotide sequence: TGTGCCAGCAGCCCCGCCCGGGGGGACAATTCACCCCTCCACTTT.

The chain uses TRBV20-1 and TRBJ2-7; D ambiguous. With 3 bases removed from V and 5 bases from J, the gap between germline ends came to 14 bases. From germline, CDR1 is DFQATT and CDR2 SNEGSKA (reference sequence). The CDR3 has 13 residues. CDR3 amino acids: CSASLAGDNEQYV. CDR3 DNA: TGCAGTGCTAGTCTGGCTGGAGACAACGAGCAGTACGTC.

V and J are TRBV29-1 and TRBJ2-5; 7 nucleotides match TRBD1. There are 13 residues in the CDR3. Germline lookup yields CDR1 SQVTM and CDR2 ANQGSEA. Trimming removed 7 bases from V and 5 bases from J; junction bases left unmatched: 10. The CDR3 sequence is CSDSKGASETQYF. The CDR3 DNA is TGCAGCGATAGTAAGGGGGCGTCGGAGACCCAGTACTTC.

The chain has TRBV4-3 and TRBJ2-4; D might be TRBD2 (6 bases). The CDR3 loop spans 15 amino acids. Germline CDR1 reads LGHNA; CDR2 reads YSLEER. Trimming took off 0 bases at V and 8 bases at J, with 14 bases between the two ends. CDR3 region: CASSQDHRSGHIQYF. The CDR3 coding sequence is TGCGCCAGCAGCCAAGACCATCGGAGCGGGCACATTCAGTACTTC.

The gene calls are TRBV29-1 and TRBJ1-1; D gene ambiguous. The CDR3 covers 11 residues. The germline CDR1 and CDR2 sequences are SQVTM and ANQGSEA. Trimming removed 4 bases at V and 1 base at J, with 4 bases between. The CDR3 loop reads CSVVGNTEAFF. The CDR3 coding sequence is TGCAGCGTTGTAGGGAACACTGAAGCTTTCTTT.

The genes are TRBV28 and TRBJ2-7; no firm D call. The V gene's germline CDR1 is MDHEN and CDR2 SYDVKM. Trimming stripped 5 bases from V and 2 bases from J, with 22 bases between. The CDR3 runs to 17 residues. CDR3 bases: TGTGCCAGCAGTCCTCCCAACCCTCTGGTGGGGACCTACGAGCAGTACGTC. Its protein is CASSPPNPLVGTYEQYV.

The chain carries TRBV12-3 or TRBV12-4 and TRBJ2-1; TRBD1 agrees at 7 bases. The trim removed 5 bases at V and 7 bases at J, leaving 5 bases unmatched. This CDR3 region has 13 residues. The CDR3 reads CASSASTGNEQFF. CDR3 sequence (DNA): TGTGCCAGCAGTGCCTCGACAGGGAATGAGCAGTTCTTC.

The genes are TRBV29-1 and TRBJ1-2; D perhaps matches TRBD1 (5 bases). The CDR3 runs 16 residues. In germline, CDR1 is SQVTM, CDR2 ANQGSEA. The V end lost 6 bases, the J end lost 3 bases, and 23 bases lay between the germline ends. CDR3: CSVGRGRAISDYGYTF. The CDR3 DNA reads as TGCAGCGTGGGTAGGGGACGGGCGATCTCTGACTATGGCTACACCTTC.

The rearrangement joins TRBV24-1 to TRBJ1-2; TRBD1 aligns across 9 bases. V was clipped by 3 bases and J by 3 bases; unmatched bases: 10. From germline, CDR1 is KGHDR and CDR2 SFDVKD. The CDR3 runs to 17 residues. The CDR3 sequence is CATSDQTPGQGYYGYTF. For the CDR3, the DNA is TGTGCCACCAGTGATCAGACCCCGGGACAGGGATACTATGGCTACACCTTC.

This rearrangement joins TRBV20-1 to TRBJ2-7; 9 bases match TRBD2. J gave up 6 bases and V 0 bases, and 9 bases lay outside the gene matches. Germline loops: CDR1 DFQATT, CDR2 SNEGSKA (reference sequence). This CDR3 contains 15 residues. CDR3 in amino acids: CSARDRRGLAVEQYV. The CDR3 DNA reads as TGCAGTGCTAGAGATCGACGGGGACTAGCCGTCGAGCAGTACGTC.

The CDR3 DNA follows: TGCAGTGCTAGAGCACTAGCGGGAGGTCGCACAGATACGCAGTATTTT. This sequence encodes CSARALAGGRTDTQYF. The chain recombines TRBV20-1 with TRBJ2-3, with TRBD2 matching 12 bases. Losses at the gene ends were 1 base for V and 1 base for J; bases not matched to a gene: 3. The CDR3 has 16 residues. Germline CDR1 and CDR2: DFQATT and SNEGSKA (reference sequence).

DNA for the CDR3: TGTGCCAGCAGTGAGGATAGCGACCCTTCGGGATACAATGAGCAGTTCTTC. It encodes CASSEDSDPSGYNEQFF. This chain joins TRBV2 and TRBJ2-1; TRBD2 is a possible D gene (5 bases). Germline V gives CDR1 SNHLY, CDR2 FYNNEI. The CDR3 is 17 amino acids. V dropped 3 bases and J dropped 4 bases, with 19 bases sitting between them.

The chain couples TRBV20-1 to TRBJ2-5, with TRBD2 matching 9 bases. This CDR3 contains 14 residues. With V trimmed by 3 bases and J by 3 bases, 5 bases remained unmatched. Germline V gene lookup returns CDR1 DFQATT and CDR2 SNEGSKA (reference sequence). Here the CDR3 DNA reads TGCAGTGCTAGTTTCGCGGGAGGGGAAGAGACCCAGTACTTC. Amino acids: CSASFAGGEETQYF.

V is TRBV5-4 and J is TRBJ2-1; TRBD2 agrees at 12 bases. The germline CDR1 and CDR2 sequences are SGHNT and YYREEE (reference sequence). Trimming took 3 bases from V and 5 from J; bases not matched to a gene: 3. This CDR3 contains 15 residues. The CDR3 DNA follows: TGTGCCAGCAGCTCGCGGACTAGCGGGAACAATGAGCAGTTCTTC. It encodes CASSSRTSGNNEQFF.